The following is a T cell receptor (beta chain) sequence with its context. This sample was taken from a study of cytomegalovirus exposure and HLA in healthy donors. 13 Jbeta primers and 60 Vbeta primers were used for the PCR. Assay used: immunoSEQ multiplex PCR; TCRdb lists only in-frame clones, some missing. The sample includes over 150,000 clones, approximately 80% of them seen just once. Germline-derived CDR1 and CDR2 are ENHRY and SYGVKD. V was clipped by 5 bases and J by 9 bases, with 14 bases between them. This CDR3 is 13 amino acids long. V and J are TRBV10-3 and TRBJ2-1, with D tentatively TRBD1 (6 bases). What was sequenced was PBMCs. The TCR comes from a woman in her 40s in good health and CMV-seropositive. CDR3 bases: TGTGCCATCAGTCACAGGGAATTCGGTGAGCAGTTCTTC. Protein product: CAISHREFGEQFF.